The next 28 T cell receptor beta chains were all read from a single sample in a study of CD8 T cells in ankylosing spondylitis. Via MiXCR, TCRdb re-called the 5' RACE reads, giving one row per CDR3 protein. The sample has around 390,000 distinct CDR3 sequences; 20% to 25% are singletons. Their cognate antigens are unknown. Study results and caveats: There was a TCR beta motif, made of several highly homologous variants, that appeared characteristic of ankylosing spondylitis blood.

Sequencing was done on a sample of blood, either unsorted or a sorted T cell fraction (not recorded which). The source is a male donor with ankylosing spondylitis.

The chain carries TRBV5-1 and TRBJ1-6; D is possibly TRBD1 (5 bases). Between the trimmed V and J ends, which lost 3 bases and 7 bases, there was a span of 14 bases. The CDR3 totals 15 residues. CDR1 SGHRS and CDR2 YFSETQ come from the germline V gene. CDR3 coding DNA: TGCGCCAGCAGCTACGGACATGGGGGAAATTCACCCCTCCACTTT. It yields the protein CASSYGHGGNSPLHF.

V usage is TRBV5-1 and J usage is TRBJ2-1; the match to TRBD1 covers 11 bases. The CDR3 runs to 16 residues. The germline V gene has CDR1 SGHRS and CDR2 YFSETQ. V was pared by 0 bases and J by 6 bases, with 5 bases of the junction left unmatched. The CDR3 loop is CASSLVVGTGGNEQFF. CDR3 nucleotide sequence: TGCGCCAGCAGCTTGGTTGTTGGGACAGGGGGCAATGAGCAGTTCTTC.

The gene calls are TRBV10-3 and TRBJ1-1; D is possibly TRBD1 (6 bases). V was shortened by 2 bases and J by 9 bases, with 22 bases between the two germline ends. The V gene's germline CDR1 is ENHRY and CDR2 SYGVKD. CDR3 length: 16 amino acids. The DNA for the CDR3 is TGTGCCATCAGTGAGACTAGGGGCACGGGGGCGATTCAAGCTTTCTTT. This codes for CAISETRGTGAIQAFF.

The chain carries TRBV2 and TRBJ2-1; D may be TRBD2 (6 bases). Between the trimmed V and J ends, which lost 7 bases and 0 bases, there was a span of 7 bases. The CDR3 totals 13 residues. Looked up from germline, CDR1 is SNHLY and CDR2 is FYNNEI. Here the CDR3 DNA reads TGTGCCAGCATGGAGGGCTCCTACAATGAGCAGTTCTTC. Amino acid sequence: CASMEGSYNEQFF.

The rearrangement links TRBV9 to TRBJ2-1; TRBD2 might be the D (5 bases). CDR1 is SGDLS and CDR2 is YYNGEE in the germline V gene. CDR3 length: 15 residues. Trimming left V 0 bases short and J 4 bases short, with 11 bases between. The CDR3 sequence is CASSVVGGPYNEQFF. The CDR3 DNA reads TGTGCCAGCAGCGTAGTGGGCGGGCCGTACAATGAGCAGTTCTTC.

The V call is TRBV11-1, the J call TRBJ1-1, with D uncertain. The CDR3 loop spans 13 amino acids. Germline V gene data show CDR1 as SGHAT and CDR2 as FQDESV (reference sequence). Trimming took 5 bases from V and 4 from J, leaving 11 bases between them. CDR3 nucleotides: TGTGCCAGCAGCCAAGGGCGGGGCACTGAAGCTTTCTTT. Its protein is CASSQGRGTEAFF. The variable domain in full, completed from reference TRBV11-1 and TRBJ1-1, reads EAEVAQSPRYKITEKSQAVAFWCDPISGHATLYWYRQILGQGPELLVQFQDESVVDDSQLPKDRFSAERLKGVDSTLKIQPAELGDSAMYLCASSQGRGTEAFFGQGTRLTVV.

The chain employs TRBV28 and TRBJ2-7; 8 bases match TRBD1. Germline CDR1 is MDHEN and CDR2 is SYDVKM. Trimming removed 6 bases from V and 3 bases from J; junction bases left unmatched: 4. The CDR3 is 13 amino acids. The CDR3 sequence: CASRGTGNYEQYF. The DNA of the CDR3 is TGTGCCAGCAGGGGGACAGGAAACTACGAGCAGTACTTC.

The genes are TRBV15 and TRBJ2-1; weak D call: TRBD2 (6 bases). The V gene's germline CDR1 is LNHNV and CDR2 YYDKDF (reference sequence). V was shortened by 3 bases and J by 1 base, with 10 bases between the two germline ends. This CDR3 region has 15 residues. In DNA, the CDR3 is TGTGCCACCAGCAGCAGCGGGCGTTCCTACAATGAGCAGTTCTTC. It specifies CATSSSGRSYNEQFF. Using reference TRBV15 and TRBJ2-1 for the parts outside the CDR3, the full variable domain is DAMVIQNPRYQVTQFGKPVTLSCSQTLNHNVMYWYQQKSSQAPKLLFHYYDKDFNNEADTPDNFQSRRPNTSFCFLDIRSPGLGDTAMYLCATSSSGRSYNEQFFGPGTRLTVL.

The V gene is TRBV6-1, the J gene TRBJ1-6, with D perhaps matching TRBD1 (5 bases). Germline values: CDR1 MNHNS, CDR2 SASEGT. The CDR3 is 13 residues long. V was clipped by 6 bases and J by 10 bases, with 13 bases between them. DNA of the CDR3: TGTGCCAGCAGCCGCCAAAACAGGTCACCCCTCCACTTT. This sequence encodes CASSRQNRSPLHF.

The table lists this clonotype with a few counts. This chain joins TRBV2 and TRBJ2-2; D call uncertain. Germline V gene lookup returns CDR1 SNHLY and CDR2 FYNNEI. The CDR3 is 14 residues long. Deletions cut 2 bases from V and 4 bases from J, with 8 bases between. The CDR3 sequence: CASSEMASTGELFF. The CDR3 DNA is TGTGCCAGCAGTGAAATGGCAAGCACCGGGGAGCTGTTTTTT. Combining the CDR3 with reference TRBV2 and TRBJ2-2 gives the whole variable domain EPEVTQTPSHQVTQMGQEVILRCVPISNHLYFYWYRQILGQKVEFLVSFYNNEISEKSEIFDDQFSVERPDGSNFTLKIRSTKLEDSAMYFCASSEMASTGELFFGEGSRLTVL.

The chain employs TRBV29-1 and TRBJ2-2, with 9 bases that match TRBD2. There are 17 residues in the CDR3. The germline gives CDR1 SQVTM, CDR2 ANQGSEA. The ends lost 1 base at V and 0 bases at J; junction bases unmatched: 6. CDR3 region: CSVEGSTSGPNTGELFF. The CDR3, as DNA: TGCAGCGTTGAAGGATCGACTAGCGGTCCGAACACCGGGGAGCTGTTTTTT.

This clonotype was picked up a small number of times. The chain has TRBV5-1 and TRBJ2-3, with TRBD1 matching over 9 bases. Germline trimming cut 0 bases from V and 4 bases from J; bases unmatched to any gene: 3. There are 15 residues in the CDR3. The germline gives CDR1 SGHRS, CDR2 YFSETQ. CDR3 coding DNA: TGCGCCAGCAGCTTGGAACAGGGGGCAGCAGATACGCAGTATTTT. Its translation: CASSLEQGAADTQYF.

The rearrangement links TRBV7-2 to TRBJ2-5, with 10 bases fitting TRBD2. Germline V CDR1 and CDR2: SGHTA, FQGNSA. J was trimmed by 4 bases and V by 7 bases; bases with no gene match: 12. The CDR3 sequence is 16 residues long. In DNA form, the CDR3 reads TGTGCCAGCAACAACCCCGGGACTAGCGTGACAGAGACCCAGTACTTC. Residues: CASNNPGTSVTETQYF. Full variable domain (rest looked up from reference TRBV7-2 and TRBJ2-5): GAGVSQSPSNKVTEKGKDVELRCDPISGHTALYWYRQSLGQGLEFLIYFQGNSAPDKSGLPSDRFSAERTGGSVSTLTIQRTQQEDSAVYLCASNNPGTSVTETQYFGPGTRLLVL.

The V gene is TRBV9, the J gene TRBJ2-7; 10 bases are a match to TRBD2. Germline CDR1 is SGDLS and CDR2 is YYNGEE. J was trimmed by 2 bases and V by 1 base; bases with no gene match: 12. There are 18 residues in the CDR3. This chain's CDR3 is CASSVKAALAGEAYEQYF. CDR3 nucleotides: TGTGCCAGCAGCGTAAAAGCCGCCCTAGCGGGAGAAGCCTACGAGCAGTACTTC. Based on the CDR3 plus reference TRBV9 and TRBJ2-7, the full variable domain is DSGVTQTPKHLITATGQRVTLRCSPRSGDLSVYWYQQSLDQGLQFLIQYYNGEERAKGNILERFSAQQFPDLHSELNLSSLELGDSALYFCASSVKAALAGEAYEQYFGPGTRLTVT.

The genes are TRBV12-3 or TRBV12-4 and TRBJ2-1; 9 bases are a match to TRBD2. The CDR3 loop spans 16 amino acids. With 3 bases clipped from V and 4 bases from J, the junction kept 7 bases outside the gene matches. CDR3 coding DNA: TGTGCCAGCAGTTTTGGTGTTGCGGGAGGGTACAATGAGCAGTTCTTC. It translates to CASSFGVAGGYNEQFF.

In this sample, this clonotype turned up a few times. The chain combines TRBV30 with TRBJ1-5, with D unclear. Trimming removed 3 bases at V and 13 bases at J, with 13 bases between. From germline, CDR1 is GTSNPN and CDR2 SVGIG (reference sequence). CDR3 length equals 11 residues. The CDR3 reads CAWSLSGVQHF. The CDR3 DNA reads as TGTGCCTGGAGCCTCTCCGGGGTACAGCATTTT.

The CDR3 protein is CASSHGDPNFPGYTF. CDR3 DNA: TGTGCCAGCAGCCATGGGGACCCAAATTTTCCGGGCTACACCTTC. V and J are TRBV3-1 and TRBJ1-2, with D maybe TRBD1 (5 bases). Germline assignment: CDR1 LGHDT and CDR2 YNNKEL (reference sequence). The CDR3 extends over 15 amino acids. The V and J ends lost 3 bases and 8 bases respectively, with 19 bases between them.

This chain joins TRBV12-5 and TRBJ2-5; D is uncertain. CDR1 is LGHNT and CDR2 is FRNRAP in the germline V gene. This CDR3 is built from 13 residues. Trimming removed 1 base from V and 5 bases from J, with 8 bases in between. As DNA, the CDR3 is TGTGCTAGTGGTTTGGGGATGTGGGAGACCCAGTACTTC. Protein product: CASGLGMWETQYF.

This clonotype was observed a few times. The rearrangement joins TRBV25-1 to TRBJ2-7, with D perhaps TRBD1 (7 bases). The V gene lost 5 bases and the J gene lost 8 bases, with 19 bases spanning the gap. The CDR3 consists of 14 residues. The germline V gene encodes CDR1 MGHDK and CDR2 SYGVNS. CDR3 in DNA: TGTGCCAGCAGTCCCGGACAGGAGGGGATAAAGCAGTACTTC. It encodes CASSPGQEGIKQYF.

Ten or more counts support this clonotype. CDR3 loop: CASSLAYFGSRSLYYTGELFF. CDR3 bases: TGTGCCAGCAGCTTGGCTTATTTTGGGTCAAGGTCACTCTATTACACCGGGGAGCTGTTTTTT. The chain recombines TRBV5-6 with TRBJ2-2; D uncertain. Germline V gives CDR1 SGHDT, CDR2 YYEEEE. The germline V and J ends were trimmed by 0 bases and 3 bases, with 27 bases remaining between them. CDR3 size: 21 residues. Full variable domain (rest looked up from reference TRBV5-6 and TRBJ2-2): DAGVTQSPTHLIKTRGQQVTLRCSPKSGHDTVSWYQQALGQGPQFIFQYYEEEERQRGNFPDRFSGHQFPNYSSELNVNALLLGDSALYLCASSLAYFGSRSLYYTGELFFGEGSRLTVL.

The V gene is TRBV18, the J gene TRBJ1-2, with TRBD1 matching over 7 bases. The CDR3 consists of 13 residues. The germline V gene has CDR1 KGHSH and CDR2 LQKENI. J gave up 4 bases and V 6 bases, and 5 bases lay outside the gene matches. The CDR3 reads CASSRDSSYGYTF. The CDR3 DNA follows: TGTGCCAGCTCCCGGGACAGCTCCTATGGCTACACCTTC.

This clonotype was counted between two and nine times. The chain uses TRBV6-6 and TRBJ1-2; no clear D gene. Germline-derived CDR1 and CDR2 are MNHNY and SVGAGI (reference sequence). The CDR3 is made up of 13 amino acids. Trimming took 7 bases from V and 4 from J, leaving 13 bases between them. The CDR3 nucleotides read TGTGCCAGCAATCCGTCTAGCAGCTATGGCTACACCTTC. It codes for CASNPSSSYGYTF.

This clonotype was picked up a small number of times. The V gene is TRBV28, the J gene TRBJ2-7, with D hard to call. This CDR3 has 12 amino acids. Germline CDR1 MDHEN, CDR2 SYDVKM. Trimming removed 4 bases at V and 6 bases at J, with 10 bases between. In DNA form, the CDR3 reads TGTGCCAGCAGTTCTCTGGGCGGCGAGCAGTACTTC. Residues: CASSSLGGEQYF.

The rearrangement joins TRBV20-1 to TRBJ1-5; D remains ambiguous. V lost 0 bases and J 4 bases, leaving 16 bases between the germline ends. Germline-derived CDR1 and CDR2 are DFQATT and SNEGSKA (reference sequence). The CDR3 runs 16 residues. In DNA form, the CDR3 reads TGCAGTGCTAGAGACCCGAGTACCGTCAGGAATCAGCCCCAGCATTTT. Translating gives CSARDPSTVRNQPQHF.

This clonotype occurred a few times. The rearrangement links TRBV20-1 to TRBJ1-1; 8 bases line up with TRBD1. The V segment lost 6 bases and the J segment 4 bases; nucleotides outside the gene matches: 7. The CDR3 sequence is 13 residues long. The germline V gene has CDR1 DFQATT and CDR2 SNEGSKA (reference sequence). This chain's CDR3 is CSAARGRFTEAFF. In nucleotides, the CDR3 is TGCAGTGCAGCCAGGGGGCGGTTCACTGAAGCTTTCTTT.

V is TRBV15 and J is TRBJ1-1; D ambiguous. The V end was cut by 0 bases, the J end by 6 bases, with 14 bases between. The germline CDR1 and CDR2 sequences are LNHNV and YYDKDF (reference sequence). This CDR3 contains 15 residues. The DNA of the CDR3 is TGTGCCACCAGCAGAGATCGTGGGTCTATTGCTGAAGCTTTCTTT. This encodes CATSRDRGSIAEAFF.

This clonotype appeared a few times. The chain employs TRBV5-1 and TRBJ2-2; 11 nucleotides agree with TRBD2. After removal of 2 bases from V and 2 bases from J, the junction contained 2 bases not matched to a gene. The CDR3 is made up of 16 amino acids. Germline CDR1 SGHRS, CDR2 YFSETQ. CDR3: CASSLLAGVNTGELFF. The CDR3 coding sequence is TGCGCCAGCAGCTTACTAGCGGGAGTTAACACCGGGGAGCTGTTTTTT.

This clonotype was counted only a few times. This chain connects TRBV6-1 to TRBJ2-7; D is tentatively TRBD1 or TRBD2 (5 bases each). Trimming removed 5 bases from V and 1 base from J, with 18 bases in between. Germline loops: CDR1 MNHNS, CDR2 SASEGT. The CDR3 has 16 residues. The DNA of the CDR3 is TGTGCCAGCAGTCCCAGGGTCTGGAGGACATCCTACGAGCAGTACTTC. Amino acid sequence: CASSPRVWRTSYEQYF.